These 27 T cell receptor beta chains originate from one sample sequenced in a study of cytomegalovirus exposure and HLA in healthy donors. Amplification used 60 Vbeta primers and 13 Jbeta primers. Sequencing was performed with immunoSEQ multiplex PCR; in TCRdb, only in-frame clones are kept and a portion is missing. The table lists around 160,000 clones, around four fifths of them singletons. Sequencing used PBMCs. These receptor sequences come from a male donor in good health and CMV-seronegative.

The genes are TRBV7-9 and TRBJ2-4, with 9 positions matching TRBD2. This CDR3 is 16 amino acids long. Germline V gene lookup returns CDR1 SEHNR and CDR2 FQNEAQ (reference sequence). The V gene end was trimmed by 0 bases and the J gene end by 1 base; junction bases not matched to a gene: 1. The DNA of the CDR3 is TGTGCCAGCAGCTTAGCGAGCGGGGGGGCCAAAAACATTCAGTACTTC. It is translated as CASSLASGGAKNIQYF.

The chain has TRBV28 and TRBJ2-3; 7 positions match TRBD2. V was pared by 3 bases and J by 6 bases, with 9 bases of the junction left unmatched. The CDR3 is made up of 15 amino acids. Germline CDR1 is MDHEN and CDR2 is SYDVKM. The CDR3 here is CASSLVTGGGDTQYF. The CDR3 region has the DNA TGTGCCAGCAGTTTGGTAACGGGAGGAGGTGATACGCAGTATTTT.

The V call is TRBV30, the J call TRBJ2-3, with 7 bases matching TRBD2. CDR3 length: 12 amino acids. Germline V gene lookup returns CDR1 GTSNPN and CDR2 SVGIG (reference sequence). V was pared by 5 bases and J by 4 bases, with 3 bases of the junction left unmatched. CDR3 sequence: CAWASGPDTQYF. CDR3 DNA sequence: TGTGCCTGGGCTAGCGGCCCAGATACGCAGTATTTT.

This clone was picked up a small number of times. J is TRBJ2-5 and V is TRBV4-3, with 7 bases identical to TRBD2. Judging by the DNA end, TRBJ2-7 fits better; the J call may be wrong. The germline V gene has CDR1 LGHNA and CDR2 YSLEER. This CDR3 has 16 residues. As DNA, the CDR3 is TGCGCCAGCAGCCAAGAAGCGGGAAAAGGATACTACGAGCAGTACTTC. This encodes CASSQEAGKGYYEQYF.

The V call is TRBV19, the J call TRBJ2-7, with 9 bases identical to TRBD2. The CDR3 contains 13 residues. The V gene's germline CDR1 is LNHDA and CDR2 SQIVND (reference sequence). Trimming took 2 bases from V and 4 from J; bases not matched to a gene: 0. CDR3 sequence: CASSILAGYEQYF. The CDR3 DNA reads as TGTGCCAGTAGTATACTAGCGGGGTACGAGCAGTACTTC.

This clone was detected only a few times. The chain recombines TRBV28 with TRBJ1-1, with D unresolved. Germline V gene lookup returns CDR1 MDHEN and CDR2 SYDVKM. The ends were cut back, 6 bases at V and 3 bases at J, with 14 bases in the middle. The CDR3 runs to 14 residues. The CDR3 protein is CASSTAGWDTEAFF. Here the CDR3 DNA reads TGTGCCAGCAGCACGGCGGGTTGGGACACTGAAGCTTTCTTT.

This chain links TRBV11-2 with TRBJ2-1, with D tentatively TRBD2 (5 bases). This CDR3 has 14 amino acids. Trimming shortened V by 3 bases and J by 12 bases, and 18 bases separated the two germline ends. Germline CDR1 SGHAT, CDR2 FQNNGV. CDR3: CASSFTASAVGQFF. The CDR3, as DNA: TGTGCCAGCAGCTTTACAGCGTCAGCGGTCGGGCAGTTCTTC.

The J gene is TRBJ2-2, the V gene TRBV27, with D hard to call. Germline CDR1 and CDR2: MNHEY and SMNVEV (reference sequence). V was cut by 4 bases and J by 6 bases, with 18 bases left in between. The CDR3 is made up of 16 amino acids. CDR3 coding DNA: TGTGCCAGCAGTTCCCTCGCGTTACCGGGTGCCGGGGAGCTGTTTTTT. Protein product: CASSSLALPGAGELFF.

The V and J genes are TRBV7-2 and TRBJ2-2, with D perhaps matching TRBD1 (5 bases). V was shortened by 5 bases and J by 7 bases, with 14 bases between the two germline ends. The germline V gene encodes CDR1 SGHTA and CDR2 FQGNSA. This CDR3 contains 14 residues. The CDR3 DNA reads TGTGCCAGCAGCCCTAGGGGCGATCACGGGGAGCTGTTTTTT. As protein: CASSPRGDHGELFF. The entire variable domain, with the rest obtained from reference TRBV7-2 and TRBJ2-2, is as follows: GAGVSQSPSNKVTEKGKDVELRCDPISGHTALYWYRQSLGQGLEFLIYFQGNSAPDKSGLPSDRFSAERTGGSVSTLTIQRTQQEDSAVYLCASSPRGDHGELFFGEGSRLTVL.

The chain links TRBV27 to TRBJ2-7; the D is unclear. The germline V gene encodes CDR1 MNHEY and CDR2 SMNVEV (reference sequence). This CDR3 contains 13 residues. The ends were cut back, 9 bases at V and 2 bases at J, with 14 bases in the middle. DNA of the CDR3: TGTGCCAGTTTATCGTGTTGGCCCTACGAGCAGTACTTC. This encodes CASLSCWPYEQYF.

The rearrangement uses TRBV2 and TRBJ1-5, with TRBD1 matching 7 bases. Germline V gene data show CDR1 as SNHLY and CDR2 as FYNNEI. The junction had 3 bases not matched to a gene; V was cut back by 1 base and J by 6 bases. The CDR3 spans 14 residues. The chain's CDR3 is CASSEGTGGQPQHF. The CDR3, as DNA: TGTGCCAGCAGTGAAGGGACAGGTGGTCAGCCCCAGCATTTT.

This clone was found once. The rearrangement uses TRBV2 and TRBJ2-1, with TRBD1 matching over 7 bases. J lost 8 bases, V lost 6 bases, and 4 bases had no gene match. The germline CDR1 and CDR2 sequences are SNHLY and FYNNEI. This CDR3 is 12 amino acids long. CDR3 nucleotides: TGTGCCAGCAGGGGGACAGTGGATGAGCAGTTCTTC. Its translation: CASRGTVDEQFF.

CDR3 sequence: CASSLGDRANYGYTF. In DNA form, the CDR3 reads TGTGCCAGCAGCTTAGGGGACAGGGCTAACTATGGCTACACCTTC. V usage is TRBV11-2 and J usage is TRBJ1-2; 9 positions agree with TRBD1. The germline V gene has CDR1 SGHAT and CDR2 FQNNGV. V lost 1 base to trimming and J lost 0 bases; unmatched junction nucleotides: 0. CDR3 length: 15 amino acids.

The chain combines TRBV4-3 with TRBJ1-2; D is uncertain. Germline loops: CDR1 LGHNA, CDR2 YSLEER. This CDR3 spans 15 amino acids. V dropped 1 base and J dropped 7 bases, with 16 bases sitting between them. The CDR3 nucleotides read TGCGCCAGCAGCCAAGGAGCCGTCTGGGCTGGTGGCTACACCTTC. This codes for CASSQGAVWAGGYTF.

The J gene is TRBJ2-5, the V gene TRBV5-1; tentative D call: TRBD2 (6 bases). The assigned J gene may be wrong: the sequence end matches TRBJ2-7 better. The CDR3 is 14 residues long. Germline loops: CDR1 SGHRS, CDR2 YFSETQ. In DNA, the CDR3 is TGCGCCAGCCGGACTGGGGACTCGATGGGCGAGCAGTACTTC. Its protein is CASRTGDSMGEQYF.

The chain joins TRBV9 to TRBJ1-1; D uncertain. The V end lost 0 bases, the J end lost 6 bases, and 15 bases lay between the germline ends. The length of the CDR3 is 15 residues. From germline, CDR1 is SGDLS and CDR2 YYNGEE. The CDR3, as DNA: TGTGCCAGCAGCGTAGGTTTGGGAGGTAACGCTGAAGCTTTCTTT. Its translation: CASSVGLGGNAEAFF.

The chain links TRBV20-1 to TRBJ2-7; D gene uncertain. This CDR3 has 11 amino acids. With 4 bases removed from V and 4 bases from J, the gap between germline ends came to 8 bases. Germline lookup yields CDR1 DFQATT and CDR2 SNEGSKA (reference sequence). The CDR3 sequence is CSATVRYEQYF. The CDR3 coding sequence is TGCAGTGCTACCGTGAGGTACGAGCAGTACTTC.

CDR3 sequence (DNA): TGTGCCAGCCTAGCGGGAGGGCCAACGGGTAACGAGCAGTACTTC. It codes for CASLAGGPTGNEQYF. The chain uses TRBV27 and TRBJ2-7, with TRBD2 identical over 12 bases. Germline V gives CDR1 MNHEY, CDR2 SMNVEV (reference sequence). V lost 8 bases to trimming and J lost 5 bases; unmatched junction nucleotides: 10. This CDR3 contains 15 residues.

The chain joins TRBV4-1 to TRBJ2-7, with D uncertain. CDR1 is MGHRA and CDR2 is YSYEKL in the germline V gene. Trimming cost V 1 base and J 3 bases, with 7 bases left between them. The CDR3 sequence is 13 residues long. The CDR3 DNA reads TGCGCCAGCAGCCAAGTTGTCGGCTACGAGCAGTACTTC. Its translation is CASSQVVGYEQYF.

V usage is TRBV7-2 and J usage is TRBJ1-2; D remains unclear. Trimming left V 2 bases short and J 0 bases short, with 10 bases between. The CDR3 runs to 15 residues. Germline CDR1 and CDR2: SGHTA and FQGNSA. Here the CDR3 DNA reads TGTGCCAGCAGCTTAAACCCGCAGACTAACTATGGCTACACCTTC. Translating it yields CASSLNPQTNYGYTF.

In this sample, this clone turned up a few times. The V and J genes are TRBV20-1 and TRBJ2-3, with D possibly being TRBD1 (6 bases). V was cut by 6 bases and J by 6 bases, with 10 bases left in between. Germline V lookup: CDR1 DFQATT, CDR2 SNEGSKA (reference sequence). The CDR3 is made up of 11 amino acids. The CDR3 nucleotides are TGCAGTGCGTTACAGGGTGATACGCAGTATTTT. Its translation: CSALQGDTQYF.

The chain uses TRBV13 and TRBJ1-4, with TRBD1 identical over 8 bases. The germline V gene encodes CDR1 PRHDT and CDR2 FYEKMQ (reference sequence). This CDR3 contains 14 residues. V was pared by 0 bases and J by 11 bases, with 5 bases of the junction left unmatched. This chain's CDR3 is CASSLGDRDQKLFF. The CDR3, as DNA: TGTGCCAGCAGCTTAGGGGACAGGGACCAGAAACTGTTTTTT.

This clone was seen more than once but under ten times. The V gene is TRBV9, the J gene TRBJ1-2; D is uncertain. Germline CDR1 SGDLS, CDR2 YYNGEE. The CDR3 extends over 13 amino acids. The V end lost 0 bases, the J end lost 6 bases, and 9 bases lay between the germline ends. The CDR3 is CASSVDQRNGYTF. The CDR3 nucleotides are TGTGCCAGCAGCGTAGACCAGAGGAATGGCTACACCTTC.

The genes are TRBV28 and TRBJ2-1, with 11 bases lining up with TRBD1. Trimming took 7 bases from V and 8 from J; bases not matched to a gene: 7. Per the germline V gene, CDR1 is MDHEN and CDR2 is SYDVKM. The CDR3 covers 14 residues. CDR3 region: CASTEGQGVYEQFF. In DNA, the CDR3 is TGTGCCAGCACCGAGGGACAGGGGGTGTATGAGCAGTTCTTC.

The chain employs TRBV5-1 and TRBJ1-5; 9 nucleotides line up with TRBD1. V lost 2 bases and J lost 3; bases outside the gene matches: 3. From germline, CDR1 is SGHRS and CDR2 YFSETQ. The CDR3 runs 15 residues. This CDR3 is CASSFGDRDNQPQHF. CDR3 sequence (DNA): TGCGCCAGCAGCTTTGGGGACAGGGACAATCAGCCCCAGCATTTT.

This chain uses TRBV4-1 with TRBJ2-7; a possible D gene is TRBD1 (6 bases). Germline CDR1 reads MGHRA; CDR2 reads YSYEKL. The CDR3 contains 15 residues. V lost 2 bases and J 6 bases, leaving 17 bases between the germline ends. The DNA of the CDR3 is TGCGCCAGCAGCCAACCCGACAGGCTAAGCGTCGAGCAGTACTTC. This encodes CASSQPDRLSVEQYF.

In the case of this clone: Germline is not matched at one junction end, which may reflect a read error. This chain's CDR3 is CASTLGGRENTIYF. The CDR3 DNA reads as TGCGCCAGCACCTTGGGAGGAAGAGAAAACACCATATATTTT. The V call is TRBV5-1, the J call TRBJ1-3, with D unresolved. The CDR3 extends over 14 amino acids. Germline V CDR1 and CDR2: SGHRS, YFSETQ.